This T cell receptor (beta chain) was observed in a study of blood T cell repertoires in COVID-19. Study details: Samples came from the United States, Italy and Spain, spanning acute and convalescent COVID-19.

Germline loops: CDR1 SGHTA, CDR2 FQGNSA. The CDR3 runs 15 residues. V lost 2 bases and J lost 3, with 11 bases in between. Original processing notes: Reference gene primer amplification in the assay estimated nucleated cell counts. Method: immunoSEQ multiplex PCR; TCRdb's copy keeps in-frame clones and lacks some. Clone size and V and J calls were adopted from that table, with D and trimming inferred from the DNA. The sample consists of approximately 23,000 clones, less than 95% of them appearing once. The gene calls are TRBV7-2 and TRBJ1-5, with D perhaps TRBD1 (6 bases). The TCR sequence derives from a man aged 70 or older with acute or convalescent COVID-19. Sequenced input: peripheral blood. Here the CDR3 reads CASSLQGFNNQPQHF. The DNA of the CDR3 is TGTGCCAGCAGCTTACAGGGGTTCAACAATCAGCCCCAGCATTTT.